The T cell receptor (beta chain) described here comes from a study of shared clonotypes between healthy human individuals. CDR3 length: 15 residues. V lost 0 bases and J 2 bases, leaving 11 bases between the germline ends. CDR1 and CDR2 (germline): MGHRA, YSYEKL. CD45RO negativity and positive selection for CCR7 defined naive CD8 cells, a population that excluded terminally differentiated effector memory CD45RA+ cells. With respect to this clone: No antigen is known for it.

Study outcomes and limitations: The rarefaction results pointed to incomplete sorted-subset sequencing despite large depth.

The protocol was immunoSEQ multiplex PCR, while the TCRdb copy is restricted to in-frame clones and leaves out a portion. The sample has about 2.2 million clones, 85% to 95% seen once; the top ten hold 1.5% to 2%. V gene TRBV4-1 combines with J gene TRBJ2-7, with D perhaps TRBD2 (5 bases). Sequencing was performed on naive CD8+ T cells from PBMCs. This receptor was obtained from a man aged 18 to 30 in good health. Some clones in this sample may be carry-over from other donors' samples. CDR3 amino acids: CASSQESGNPYEQYF. CDR3 nucleotide sequence: TGCGCCAGCAGCCAAGAATCCGGGAACCCCTACGAGCAGTACTTC.